These 24 T cell receptor beta chains were all obtained from the same sample, sequenced in a study of cytomegalovirus exposure and HLA in healthy donors. The PCR used 60 Vbeta and 13 Jbeta primers. Sequencing was performed with immunoSEQ multiplex PCR; in TCRdb, only in-frame clones are kept and a portion is missing. This sample yields approximately 140,000 clones, of which about three quarters are seen a single time; 2.9% belongs to the top ten. Material for sequencing was PBMCs. These receptors were obtained from a human donor in good health.

The chain combines TRBV30 with TRBJ2-6, with D maybe TRBD1 (5 bases). Trimming stripped 0 bases from V and 0 bases from J, with 15 bases between. This CDR3 contains 18 residues. Germline assignment: CDR1 GTSNPN and CDR2 SVGIG (reference sequence). CDR3 sequence: CAWSVGGHSSSGANVLTF. Here the CDR3 DNA reads TGTGCCTGGAGTGTAGGCGGACATTCGAGCTCTGGGGCCAACGTCCTGACTTTC.

The V gene is TRBV7-8, the J gene TRBJ2-5; 10 nucleotides line up with TRBD2. The V and J ends lost 5 bases and 5 bases, in that order; junction bases with no gene match: 20. The CDR3 spans 19 residues. Germline-derived CDR1 and CDR2 are SGHVS and FQNEAQ. CDR3 in amino acids: CASSPSGLAGEGEIETQYF. CDR3 nucleotide sequence: TGTGCCAGCAGCCCATCAGGTCTAGCGGGAGAGGGTGAGATCGAGACCCAGTACTTC. The whole variable domain, remainder taken from reference TRBV7-8 and TRBJ2-5, is GAGVSQSPRYKVAKRGQDVALRCDPISGHVSLFWYQQALGQGPEFLTYFQNEAQLDKSGLPSDRFFAERPEGSVSTLKIQRTQQEDSAVYLCASSPSGLAGEGEIETQYFGPGTRLLVL.

The rearrangement uses TRBV11-1 and TRBJ1-4; 7 bases fit TRBD1. The CDR3 runs to 15 residues. V dropped 8 bases and J dropped 8; count of bases not matched to a gene: 14. From germline, CDR1 is SGHAT and CDR2 FQDESV (reference sequence). CDR3 sequence: CASRQGKGRSEKLFF. The CDR3 DNA sequence: TGTGCCAGCCGACAGGGAAAGGGCCGGTCCGAAAAACTGTTTTTT.

V and J are TRBV2 and TRBJ1-4, with TRBD1 as a possible D gene (6 bases). The CDR3 is 19 residues long. The V end was cut by 0 bases, the J end by 7 bases, with 24 bases between. Germline CDR1 and CDR2: SNHLY and FYNNEI. CDR3 protein: CASSEATSGVGGWIEKLFF. The CDR3 nucleotides are TGTGCCAGCAGTGAAGCCACCTCTGGGGTAGGGGGATGGATTGAAAAACTGTTTTTT.

The chain couples TRBV7-9 to TRBJ1-5; D may be TRBD1 (5 bases). CDR3 size: 14 residues. Germline CDR1 reads SEHNR; CDR2 reads FQNEAQ (reference sequence). V gave up 1 base and J gave up 4 bases, with 8 bases separating them. CDR3 region: CASSLVGGNQPQHF. CDR3 bases: TGTGCCAGCAGCTTAGTGGGGGGGAATCAGCCCCAGCATTTT.

The chain links TRBV7-2 to TRBJ2-7; 13 bases fit TRBD2. CDR3 length: 16 residues. The germline CDR1 and CDR2 sequences are SGHTA and FQGNSA. V lost 6 bases, J lost 0 bases, and 5 bases stayed unmatched. The CDR3 bases are TGTGCCAGCAGGCGACTAGCGGGAGGAATCTCCTACGAGCAGTACTTC. Residues: CASRRLAGGISYEQYF.

The chain couples TRBV5-1 to TRBJ2-7, with D possibly being TRBD2 (7 bases). Germline loops: CDR1 SGHRS, CDR2 YFSETQ. The V and J ends lost 0 bases and 0 bases respectively, with 16 bases between them. The CDR3 runs 17 residues. CDR3 residues: CASSLDLAGAISYEQYF. The CDR3 region has the DNA TGCGCCAGCAGCTTGGATCTCGCGGGGGCCATCTCCTACGAGCAGTACTTC.

The chain combines TRBV6-6 with TRBJ2-7; D may be TRBD1 (5 bases). Trimming left V 0 bases short and J 5 bases short, with 11 bases between. Germline V gives CDR1 MNHNY, CDR2 SVGAGI (reference sequence). The CDR3 is made up of 14 amino acids. The CDR3 sequence: CASSYSDIQHEQYF. The CDR3 DNA follows: TGTGCCAGCAGTTACTCGGACATCCAGCACGAGCAGTACTTC.

The chain uses TRBV11-2 and TRBJ2-7; tentative D call: TRBD1 (5 bases). CDR3 size: 13 residues. V lost 0 bases and J lost 6, with 9 bases in between. Germline loops: CDR1 SGHAT, CDR2 FQNNGV. The CDR3 loop is CASSLERTREQYF. For the CDR3, the DNA is TGTGCCAGCAGCTTAGAACGGACACGCGAGCAGTACTTC.

This chain connects TRBV6-5 to TRBJ2-7, with unresolved D. Germline V gene lookup returns CDR1 MNHEY and CDR2 SVGAGI. CDR3 size: 14 residues. Trimming cost V 6 bases and J 1 base, with 13 bases left between them. This CDR3 is CASRGPGVSYEQYF. CDR3 bases: TGTGCCAGCAGGGGTCCAGGCGTTTCCTACGAGCAGTACTTC.

The chain couples TRBV4-2 to TRBJ1-3; D remains unclear. The germline V gene encodes CDR1 LGHNA and CDR2 YNFKEQ. V was pared by 8 bases and J by 4 bases, with 24 bases between. This CDR3 spans 17 amino acids. The CDR3 bases are TGTGCCAGCGACCAAAAGTGGTTCGGGGAGCCCGGAAACACCATATATTTT. Protein product: CASDQKWFGEPGNTIYF.

The gene calls are TRBV9 and TRBJ2-3; TRBD2 is a possible D gene (6 bases). V gave up 1 base and J gave up 1 base, with 10 bases separating them. Germline CDR1 reads SGDLS; CDR2 reads YYNGEE. The CDR3 consists of 15 residues. CDR3 in amino acids: CASSVRGGGTDTQYF. The CDR3 region has the DNA TGTGCCAGCAGCGTAAGGGGAGGAGGCACAGATACGCAGTATTTT.

The gene calls are TRBV4-1 and TRBJ2-5, with D possibly matching TRBD1 (5 bases). V was shortened by 0 bases and J by 9 bases, with 11 bases between the two germline ends. Germline V CDR1 and CDR2: MGHRA, YSYEKL. There are 13 residues in the CDR3. CDR3 sequence (DNA): TGCGCCAGCAGCCAAGATCAGGTCAGGGCCCAGTACTTC. It is translated as CASSQDQVRAQYF.

CDR3 loop: CASSLAGDTQYF. CDR3 nucleotides: TGTGCCAGCAGTCTAGCGGGAGATACGCAGTATTTT. V is TRBV6-1 and J is TRBJ2-3, with TRBD2 matching 8 bases. The germline V gene encodes CDR1 MNHNS and CDR2 SASEGT. Trimming at V came to 5 bases and at J to 5 bases, leaving 0 bases not matched to a gene. The CDR3 loop spans 12 amino acids.

The J gene is TRBJ1-5, the V gene TRBV23-1; 7 bases agree with TRBD1. TRBV23-1 is sorted into the ORF group, with uncertain function. The CDR3 runs to 16 residues. V shed 4 bases and J 4 bases; nucleotides not matched to a gene: 10. CDR3: CASSLNSSGQNQPQHF. In DNA form, the CDR3 reads TGCGCCAGCAGTCTAAACTCATCGGGACAGAATCAGCCCCAGCATTTT.

V is TRBV5-1 and J is TRBJ2-7; unclear D gene. Trimming stripped 0 bases from V and 2 bases from J, with 6 bases between. Germline V gives CDR1 SGHRS, CDR2 YFSETQ. There are 13 residues in the CDR3. In DNA form, the CDR3 reads TGCGCCAGCAGCTTGGCCGGTACCTACGAGCAGTACTTC. Translating gives CASSLAGTYEQYF.

The chain is built from TRBV2 and TRBJ1-5, with 11 bases that match TRBD1. Germline CDR1 SNHLY, CDR2 FYNNEI. Unmatched junction bases numbered 6, after V lost 4 bases and J lost 7 bases. The CDR3 is made up of 15 amino acids. CDR3 amino acids: CASSADRGQRQPQHF. Here the CDR3 DNA reads TGTGCCAGCAGTGCGGACAGGGGGCAAAGACAGCCCCAGCATTTT. Together with reference TRBV2 and TRBJ1-5, the CDR3 gives the full variable domain: EPEVTQTPSHQVTQMGQEVILRCVPISNHLYFYWYRQILGQKVEFLVSFYNNEISEKSEIFDDQFSVERPDGSNFTLKIRSTKLEDSAMYFCASSADRGQRQPQHFGDGTRLSIL.

Only one count was recorded for this clone. The V call is TRBV5-4, the J call TRBJ2-7; TRBD2 agrees at 8 bases. The CDR3 totals 14 residues. The V segment lost 4 bases and the J segment 6 bases; nucleotides outside the gene matches: 9. Germline-derived CDR1 and CDR2 are SGHNT and YYREEE (reference sequence). CDR3 residues: CASSLSGGNGEQYF. CDR3 nucleotides: TGTGCCAGCAGCCTCTCGGGGGGGAACGGCGAGCAGTACTTC.

This rearrangement joins TRBV7-3 to TRBJ1-2; D call uncertain. The CDR3 has 13 residues. The germline V gene encodes CDR1 SGHTA and CDR2 FQGTGA. Trimming shortened V by 3 bases and J by 4 bases, and 9 bases separated the two germline ends. Here the CDR3 DNA reads TGTGCCAGCAGCTTTATCGGCGGCTATGGCTACACCTTC. This codes for CASSFIGGYGYTF.

V and J are TRBV28 and TRBJ1-1; D uncertain. The germline gives CDR1 MDHEN, CDR2 SYDVKM. The CDR3 runs to 13 residues. The DNA of the CDR3 is TGTGGCGTTTCACAGCAACAGAACACTGAAGCTTTCTTT. Translation gives CGVSQQQNTEAFF.

The V call is TRBV30, the J call TRBJ2-7, with 11 nucleotides matching TRBD2. The germline gives CDR1 GTSNPN, CDR2 SVGIG (reference sequence). Unmatched junction bases numbered 9, after V lost 3 bases and J lost 8 bases. The CDR3 is 14 amino acids. CDR3 bases: TGTGCCTGGAGCCCAGCGGTAGCGGGAGGGCAGCAGTACTTC. Translating gives CAWSPAVAGGQQYF.

V usage is TRBV28 and J usage is TRBJ1-2, with D possibly TRBD1 on 6 matching bases. The V gene's germline CDR1 is MDHEN and CDR2 SYDVKM. Deletions cut 6 bases from V and 4 bases from J, with 15 bases between. The CDR3 length is 14 residues. CDR3 amino acids: CASRERGRGYGYTF. The CDR3 region has the DNA TGTGCCAGCAGGGAAAGGGGGAGAGGCTATGGCTACACCTTC.

In this sample, this clone turned up once. The V gene is TRBV18, the J gene TRBJ2-7; D possibly corresponds to TRBD2 (6 bases). The CDR3 contains 11 residues. Trimming cost V 4 bases and J 5 bases, with 6 bases left between them. Germline V CDR1 and CDR2: KGHSH, LQKENI. The CDR3 sequence: CASSRGDEQYF. The CDR3 region has the DNA TGTGCCAGCTCACGGGGGGACGAGCAGTACTTC.

The chain recombines TRBV5-1 with TRBJ2-7, with D perhaps TRBD1 (6 bases). With 2 bases removed from V and 4 bases from J, the gap between germline ends came to 13 bases. The CDR3 totals 14 residues. Germline V gene data show CDR1 as SGHRS and CDR2 as YFSETQ. CDR3 in DNA: TGCGCCAGCAGCTTCAGGGGCCAAGAGTACGAGCAGTACTTC. This translates into CASSFRGQEYEQYF.